This T cell receptor (beta chain) was documented in a study of response to subunit inactivated influenza vaccine (dated by TCRdb to between 2017 and 2018). For context, the study as a whole: Deep quantitative profiling of the T cell receptor repertoire was used in the study to follow responses to a trivalent subunit inactivated influenza vaccine. On the study overall, not on this receptor specifically: According to the authors, only a limited number of new T cells may be recruited by each seasonal influenza vaccination.

Library method: RT-PCR. Sequencing instrument: Illumina HiSeq 2500. TCRdb trimmed the raw reads at Q25, called clones with MiXCR and kept productive beta chains. Rows merge per CDR3 protein into single entries with the most common DNA and genes. The sample table records roughly 710,000 distinct CDR3 sequences; roughly 15% of these occur just once. The ten largest clones take up about 7.4% of the sample. Relative to germline, V is missing 5 bases and J is missing 2 bases, with 2 bases of the junction outside any gene match. The CDR3 covers 13 residues, taking in both the cysteine and the phenylalanine. This entry keeps only the CDR3 DNA: 39 bases, framed from base 1. This clonotype has ten or more counts. Its antigen is unknown. Base qualities are missing; no much larger clone stands one base away.

The specimen was PBMCs from blood, collected around two weeks before vaccination. The sequence was obtained from a middle-aged man who received an inactivated influenza vaccine. Donor details come from another sample of the same person, matched by shared clones. Recombination connected TRBV12-3 or TRBV12-4 to TRBJ2-7, and TRBD2 matches 8 of the central bases. The DNA sequence is TGTGCCAGCAGTATCGGGGGGGCCTACGAGCAGTACTTC. Translated, it reads CASSIGGAYEQYF.